The rows below give T cell receptor beta chains drawn from one sample of a study of lymphopenia after photon versus proton radiotherapy. TCRdb's copy holds only in-frame clones and misses some; the assay was immunoSEQ multiplex PCR. The sample shows about 68,000 clones, approximately 91% of them seen only once. Sample: peripheral blood, taken from a patient treated with photon-based radiotherapy. The receptor source for this set is a woman between 70 and 85 years old with pancreatic cancer. Both conserved end residues are part of each CDR3. The order of the fields is J gene, clone size, D gene, V gene, CDR3 DNA, CDR3 protein. The D gene is left open where the match is weak. Rows give clone size only sometimes, using once, few, many, or a class for an expanded clone.

J gene: TRBJ2-7
clone size: .
D gene: TRBD2
V gene: TRBV5-8
CDR3 DNA: TGTGCCAGCAGCCCGGGACTAGCGGGAGTTCACGAGCAGTACTTC
CDR3 protein: CASSPGLAGVHEQYF

J gene: TRBJ1-2
clone size: .
D gene: .
V gene: TRBV7-6
CDR3 DNA: TGTGCCAGCAGCTTAGGTTCGGACAGAATGTATGGCTACACCTTC
CDR3 protein: CASSLGSDRMYGYTF

J gene: TRBJ1-2
clone size: .
D gene: .
V gene: TRBV30
CDR3 DNA: TGTGCCATGCTAAGGGGCGACTATGGCTACACCTTC
CDR3 protein: CAMLRGDYGYTF

J gene: TRBJ1-1
clone size: .
D gene: .
V gene: TRBV18
CDR3 DNA: TGTGCCAGCTCACCATACGACACTGAAGCTTTCTTT
CDR3 protein: CASSPYDTEAFF

J gene: TRBJ2-5
clone size: .
D gene: TRBD2
V gene: TRBV7-3
CDR3 DNA: TGTGCCAGCAGCTTAATGGTTAGCGGGGTGTACCAAGAGACCCAGTACTTC
CDR3 protein: CASSLMVSGVYQETQYF

J gene: TRBJ1-5
clone size: .
D gene: TRBD1
V gene: TRBV5-1
CDR3 DNA: TGCGCCAGCAGCTTGGATGCACAGGGGGCCGGTCAGCCCCAGCATTTT
CDR3 protein: CASSLDAQGAGQPQHF

J gene: TRBJ2-2
clone size: .
D gene: TRBD2
V gene: TRBV28
CDR3 DNA: TGTGCCAGCATCAGGACTAGCGGGATTGTCACCGGGGAGCTGTTTTTT
CDR3 protein: CASIRTSGIVTGELFF

J gene: TRBJ2-1
clone size: .
D gene: TRBD2
V gene: TRBV9
CDR3 DNA: TGTGCCAGCAGCGTAGAACTAGCGGGTAACTACAATGAGCAGTTCTTC
CDR3 protein: CASSVELAGNYNEQFF

J gene: TRBJ1-5
clone size: .
D gene: TRBD1
V gene: TRBV6-5
CDR3 DNA: TGTGCCAGCAGGGCAGGGGGTGTTGTTCAGCCCCAGCATTTT
CDR3 protein: CASRAGGVVQPQHF

J gene: TRBJ1-5
clone size: .
D gene: TRBD1
V gene: TRBV29-1
CDR3 DNA: TGCAGCGTTGGTGTCGGGACAGGGGCCGCAAATCAGCCCCAGCATTTT
CDR3 protein: CSVGVGTGAANQPQHF

J gene: TRBJ1-2
clone size: .
D gene: .
V gene: TRBV18
CDR3 DNA: TGTGCCAGCTCATTGACAGTAGACTATGGCTACACCTTC
CDR3 protein: CASSLTVDYGYTF

J gene: TRBJ1-5
clone size: .
D gene: .
V gene: TRBV6-4
CDR3 DNA: TGTGCCAGCAGTGACTCCGGGGTAGGCAATCAGCCCCAGCATTTT
CDR3 protein: CASSDSGVGNQPQHF

J gene: TRBJ2-5
clone size: .
D gene: .
V gene: TRBV5-4
CDR3 DNA: TGTGCCAGCAGCCTAAAGGGGGGACAAGAGACCCAGTACTTC
CDR3 protein: CASSLKGGQETQYF

J gene: TRBJ1-2
clone size: .
D gene: .
V gene: TRBV18
CDR3 DNA: TGTGCCAGCTCACCACCTGGGGGACCCTATGGCTACACCTTC
CDR3 protein: CASSPPGGPYGYTF

J gene: TRBJ2-5
clone size: once
D gene: TRBD2
V gene: TRBV5-1
CDR3 DNA: TGCGCCAGCAGCTTCCTAGCGGGAGGGCCTGAGACCCAGTACTTC
CDR3 protein: CASSFLAGGPETQYF

J gene: TRBJ2-2
clone size: .
D gene: TRBD2
V gene: TRBV25-1
CDR3 DNA: TGTGCCAGCAGTGAATTGGGCGCGGGGGGGTCCGGGGAGCTGTTTTTT
CDR3 protein: CASSELGAGGSGELFF

J gene: TRBJ2-5
clone size: .
D gene: .
V gene: TRBV2
CDR3 DNA: TGTGCCAGCAGTCCTCTTGGGGGCGGGAGTGGGACCCAGTACTTC
CDR3 protein: CASSPLGGGSGTQYF

J gene: TRBJ2-5
clone size: .
D gene: .
V gene: TRBV28
CDR3 DNA: TGTGCCAGCAGTTTGGTCGGTCACGCTAGCGCGTACCAAGAGACCCAGTACTTC
CDR3 protein: CASSLVGHASAYQETQYF

J gene: TRBJ2-7
clone size: .
D gene: .
V gene: TRBV5-1
CDR3 DNA: TGCGCCAGCAGCTACAGCTCCTACGAGCAGTACTTC
CDR3 protein: CASSYSSYEQYF

J gene: TRBJ2-3
clone size: .
D gene: .
V gene: TRBV19
CDR3 DNA: TGTGCCAGTAGTATAGTTTGGGATACGCAGTATTTT
CDR3 protein: CASSIVWDTQYF

J gene: TRBJ2-5
clone size: once
D gene: .
V gene: TRBV18
CDR3 DNA: TGTGCCAGCTCACCAGGGGAGACCCAGTACTTC
CDR3 protein: CASSPGETQYF

J gene: TRBJ2-7
clone size: .
D gene: TRBD2
V gene: TRBV28
CDR3 DNA: TGTGCCAGCAGTTTTCCCCCCCGGCTGAGCGGGAGTAATACCTACGAGCAGTACTTC
CDR3 protein: CASSFPPRLSGSNTYEQYF

J gene: TRBJ2-5
clone size: .
D gene: TRBD2
V gene: TRBV13
CDR3 DNA: TGTGCCAGCAGCTTGAGGAGGACTAGCGGCCAAGAGACCCAGTACTTC
CDR3 protein: CASSLRRTSGQETQYF

J gene: TRBJ1-1
clone size: .
D gene: .
V gene: TRBV4-1
CDR3 DNA: TGCGCCAGCAGCCAAAGGCCTGATGAACTCAGGGTTGGCGGCATGAACACTGAAGCTTTCTTT
CDR3 protein: CASSQRPDELRVGGMNTEAFF

J gene: TRBJ2-6
clone size: .
D gene: TRBD1
V gene: TRBV19
CDR3 DNA: TGTGCCAGCTCCGGGACAGGGGCTTCTGGGGCCAACGTCCTGACTTTC
CDR3 protein: CASSGTGASGANVLTF

J gene: TRBJ2-3
clone size: .
D gene: .
V gene: TRBV25-1
CDR3 DNA: TGTGCCAGCAGCCCTGTTGCGGGCACAGATACGCAGTATTTT
CDR3 protein: CASSPVAGTDTQYF

J gene: TRBJ1-4
clone size: .
D gene: TRBD1
V gene: TRBV5-1
CDR3 DNA: TGCGCCAGCAGCCCCATCACAGGGGATAATGAAAAACTGTTTTTT
CDR3 protein: CASSPITGDNEKLFF

J gene: TRBJ1-5
clone size: .
D gene: .
V gene: TRBV19
CDR3 DNA: TGTGCCAGTACGGAGACAGCGCGGGGTCAGCCCCAGCATTTT
CDR3 protein: CASTETARGQPQHF

J gene: TRBJ2-1
clone size: .
D gene: .
V gene: TRBV6-1
CDR3 DNA: TGTGCCAGCAGTGAATCGCTAGCTATAATTAGCAATGAGCAGTTCTTC
CDR3 protein: CASSESLAIISNEQFF

J gene: TRBJ2-1
clone size: .
D gene: TRBD2
V gene: TRBV29-1
CDR3 DNA: TGCAGCGTTCGTCCGGGACTAGCTAAAAATGAGCAGTTCTTC
CDR3 protein: CSVRPGLAKNEQFF

J gene: TRBJ2-1
clone size: .
D gene: .
V gene: TRBV19
CDR3 DNA: TGTGCCAGTACCCCGGGACTCCTTCCTCTCAATGAGCAGTTCTTC
CDR3 protein: CASTPGLLPLNEQFF

J gene: TRBJ2-3
clone size: .
D gene: TRBD2
V gene: TRBV29-1
CDR3 DNA: TGCAGCGTCAAACGCCCGACTAGCGGGAGGAGAGATACGCAGTATTTT
CDR3 protein: CSVKRPTSGRRDTQYF

J gene: TRBJ2-3
clone size: .
D gene: TRBD2
V gene: TRBV7-3
CDR3 DNA: TGTGCCAGCAGCTACGCTAGCGGGAGTGGAGATACGCAGTATTTT
CDR3 protein: CASSYASGSGDTQYF

J gene: TRBJ1-1
clone size: .
D gene: .
V gene: TRBV11-2
CDR3 DNA: TGTGCCAGCAGCTCCCAGGGACGGGCGAACACTGAAGCTTTCTTT
CDR3 protein: CASSSQGRANTEAFF

J gene: TRBJ2-5
clone size: .
D gene: .
V gene: TRBV11-1
CDR3 DNA: TGTGCCAGCAGCTTAAACACCCCTCCGGAGACCCAGTACTTC
CDR3 protein: CASSLNTPPETQYF

J gene: TRBJ2-7
clone size: .
D gene: .
V gene: TRBV28
CDR3 DNA: TGTGCCAGCAGTTTACCCCGGGGAAGCAGCGAGCAGTACTTC
CDR3 protein: CASSLPRGSSEQYF

J gene: TRBJ2-1
clone size: .
D gene: .
V gene: TRBV7-6
CDR3 DNA: TGTGCCAGCAGCTTAGCTTTACGGGACGAGCAGTTCTTC
CDR3 protein: CASSLALRDEQFF

J gene: TRBJ2-7
clone size: .
D gene: TRBD2
V gene: TRBV6-4
CDR3 DNA: TGTGCCAGCAAGGGGAAGCGGGAGGTCCACGAGCAGTACTTC
CDR3 protein: CASKGKREVHEQYF

J gene: TRBJ2-5
clone size: .
D gene: .
V gene: TRBV7-2
CDR3 DNA: TGTGCCAGCAGCGGCCGGGGGTGGGCAGAGACCCAGTACTTC
CDR3 protein: CASSGRGWAETQYF

J gene: TRBJ2-2
clone size: .
D gene: TRBD2
V gene: TRBV19
CDR3 DNA: TGTGCCAGTAGTATAAGGCTAGCGGGAGCGGTTGCCGGGGAGCTGTTTTTT
CDR3 protein: CASSIRLAGAVAGELFF

J gene: TRBJ2-5
clone size: .
D gene: TRBD2
V gene: TRBV9
CDR3 DNA: TGTGCCAGCAGCGTAATAGCGGGAGGGCCAAAGGAGACCCAGTACTTC
CDR3 protein: CASSVIAGGPKETQYF

J gene: TRBJ1-2
clone size: .
D gene: TRBD1
V gene: TRBV14
CDR3 DNA: TGTGCCAGCAGCCAATCCAGGGGGAATGGCTACACCTTC
CDR3 protein: CASSQSRGNGYTF